This paragraph covers one T cell receptor (beta chain) sequence. What it binds is unknown. Sequencing used cDNA as its template, made by extracting RNA and reverse transcribing it. Measured with immunoSEQ multiplex PCR; TCRdb has only the in-frame clones, and not every one. The sample shows some 120,000 clones, 50% to 60% of them seen only once. Researchers gathered lesional scalp punch biopsies and peripheral blood from patients with alopecia areata. The entry originates in a study of CD8+ T cells in alopecia areata. About the study: Oral tofacitinib, 5 to 10 mg twice daily, was given in an open-label trial. Once tofacitinib had been taken for 6 to 18 months, 6 months off drug followed.

Study conclusions and caveats: Sequencing of scalp samples also captures resident alphabeta T cells of normal skin.

Germline CDR1 reads SNHLY; CDR2 reads FYNNEI. The length of the CDR3 is 14 residues. With 7 bases removed from V and 3 bases from J, the gap between germline ends came to 15 bases. Sequenced here: CD4+ T cells sorted from blood, sampled at week 0. This receptor was obtained from a human donor with alopecia areata. This chain uses TRBV2 with TRBJ1-2; D gene uncertain. The CDR3 sequence is CASILQVVDYGYTF. In nucleotides, the CDR3 is TGTGCCAGCATCCTCCAGGTAGTGGACTATGGCTACACCTTC.